The 23 T cell receptor beta chains given below trace back to one sample, sequenced in a study of CD8 T cells in ankylosing spondylitis. Study-level findings and limits: A motif in TCR beta, a set of roughly 8 highly homologous variants, appeared characteristic of ankylosing spondylitis blood.

TCRdb processed the 5' RACE reads anew with MiXCR; each CDR3 protein has one entry. The data hold fewer than 650,000 distinct CDR3 sequences, with approximately 11% observed a single time. What these receptors recognize is not known. Material: blood, either unsorted or a sorted T cell fraction (not recorded which). The receptors were sampled from a male donor with ankylosing spondylitis.

V usage is TRBV18 and J usage is TRBJ1-5; D uncertain. Germline CDR1 is KGHSH and CDR2 is LQKENI. V was clipped by 0 bases and J by 4 bases, with 7 bases between them. The CDR3 extends over 14 amino acids. The CDR3 DNA follows: TGTGCCAGCTCACCACCAGGGCCAAATCAGCCCCAGCATTTT. Encoded protein: CASSPPGPNQPQHF.

The chain employs TRBV19 and TRBJ2-1; D is unclear. Germline lookup yields CDR1 LNHDA and CDR2 SQIVND (reference sequence). Deletions cut 6 bases from V and 5 bases from J, with 8 bases between. The CDR3 is 12 residues long. In nucleotides, the CDR3 is TGTGCCAGTAGAAACCGGGACAATGAGCAGTTCTTC. Translating it yields CASRNRDNEQFF.

This clonotype was counted only a few times. The chain uses TRBV6-1 and TRBJ2-7; D remains unclear. Trimming removed 7 bases from V and 7 bases from J, with 17 bases in between. CDR3 length equals 13 residues. The V gene's germline CDR1 is MNHNS and CDR2 SASEGT. The CDR3 nucleotides are TGTGCCAGCATTAGAAGCCGCTCGTATGAGCAGTACTTC. The encoded protein is CASIRSRSYEQYF.

In its sample, this clonotype was seen a few times. The rearrangement links TRBV27 to TRBJ1-5; 7 bases are shared with TRBD1. Losses at the gene ends were 5 bases for V and 6 bases for J; bases not matched to a gene: 13. CDR3 length: 16 residues. From germline, CDR1 is MNHEY and CDR2 SMNVEV (reference sequence). DNA of the CDR3: TGTGCCAGCAGTCAGACGACAGGGAGGGTGGGTCAGCCCCAGCATTTT. Residues: CASSQTTGRVGQPQHF.

This clonotype appeared many times. This chain links TRBV6-4 with TRBJ2-1; possibly TRBD1 for D (5 bases). CDR3 length: 13 residues. Germline lookup yields CDR1 MRHNA and CDR2 SNTAGT. V was clipped by 6 bases and J by 7 bases, with 13 bases between them. The CDR3 spells CASSVDSWNEQFF. CDR3 in DNA: TGTGCCAGCAGCGTAGACAGCTGGAATGAGCAGTTCTTC.

In the case of this clonotype: The missing conserved phenylalanine or tryptophan at the end of this CDR3 makes a read error likely. The DNA is left out, because the CDR3 cannot be placed on it with certainty; the CDR3 is given as TCRdb lists it. The chain combines TRBV29-1 with TRBJ2-1; TRBD1 is the table's D call, not checked against the DNA. The CDR3 contains 11 residues when both ends are counted. Germline CDR1 reads SQVTM; CDR2 reads ANQGSEA. CDR3 region: CSVFFRDGLGI.

The chain joins TRBV18 to TRBJ1-2; the D is unclear. V lost 2 bases to trimming and J lost 10 bases, with 11 bases between them. This CDR3 spans 12 amino acids. Per the germline V gene, CDR1 is KGHSH and CDR2 is LQKENI. The CDR3 loop is CASSPERNPYTF. The CDR3 DNA is TGTGCCAGCTCACCAGAGAGAAACCCCTACACCTTC.

The CDR3 is CASSPFGAATGELFF. CDR3 coding DNA: TGTGCCAGCAGCCCATTTGGGGCGGCCACCGGGGAGCTGTTTTTT. The chain employs TRBV3-1 and TRBJ2-2; D might be TRBD1 (5 bases). Germline V gene data show CDR1 as LGHDT and CDR2 as YNNKEL (reference sequence). Between the trimmed V and J ends, which lost 4 bases and 4 bases, there was a span of 13 bases. This CDR3 has 15 amino acids.

This clonotype has a handful of counts. V is TRBV5-1 and J is TRBJ2-2; 12 nucleotides match TRBD1. The CDR3 length is 18 residues. With 3 bases clipped from V and 7 bases from J, the junction kept 13 bases outside the gene matches. CDR1 and CDR2 from the germline V gene are SGHRS and YFSETQ. Written as DNA, the CDR3 is TGCGCCAGCAGCTCAGTATTTATCGGGACAGGGGGCATCGGGGAGCTGTTTTTT. As protein: CASSSVFIGTGGIGELFF.

The chain couples TRBV20-1 to TRBJ2-7; unclear D gene. V lost 8 bases, J lost 6 bases, and 11 bases lay in between. The CDR3 extends over 10 amino acids. The V gene's germline CDR1 is DFQATT and CDR2 SNEGSKA (reference sequence). CDR3 coding DNA: TGCAGTTTCGGCCCCCGCGAGCAGTACTTC. Translating it yields CSFGPREQYF.

In its sample, this clonotype was seen a few times. The genes are TRBV27 and TRBJ1-2; the D is unclear. The CDR3 runs 14 residues. CDR1 MNHEY and CDR2 SMNVEV come from the germline V gene (reference sequence). Trimming took off 4 bases at V and 1 base at J, with 10 bases between the two ends. In DNA, the CDR3 is TGTGCCAGCAGTTACCGGGGAGGTAACTATGGCTACACCTTC. Translating gives CASSYRGGNYGYTF.

This clonotype has a handful of counts. V and J are TRBV5-1 and TRBJ2-3; 11 nucleotides line up with TRBD2. With 4 bases clipped from V and 5 bases from J, the junction kept 6 bases outside the gene matches. CDR3 size: 15 residues. Germline assignment: CDR1 SGHRS and CDR2 YFSETQ. As DNA, the CDR3 is TGCGCCAGCAGCGTACTAGCGGGAGTTGAAGATACGCAGTATTTT. Translated, it gives CASSVLAGVEDTQYF.

The sample holds many counts of this clonotype. The chain couples TRBV7-9 to TRBJ1-2; TRBD1 matches 7 bases. Germline V gene lookup returns CDR1 SEHNR and CDR2 FQNEAQ (reference sequence). The CDR3 covers 14 residues. Trimming cost V 6 bases and J 5 bases; bases outside gene matches: 9. The CDR3 sequence is CASRGDSLPYGYTF. CDR3 nucleotides: TGTGCCAGCAGGGGGGACAGCCTACCTTATGGCTACACCTTC.

This clonotype was detected only a few times. The chain uses TRBV20-1 and TRBJ2-3; possible D gene TRBD2, 5 bases. Trimming removed 1 base from V and 2 bases from J, with 10 bases in between. The germline V gene has CDR1 DFQATT and CDR2 SNEGSKA (reference sequence). This CDR3 comprises 14 residues. CDR3 in DNA: TGCAGTGCTAGAGGGATTAGCGACACAGATACGCAGTATTTT. Translation gives CSARGISDTDTQYF.

The table lists this clonotype with many counts. This sequence joins TRBV12-3 or TRBV12-4 and TRBJ2-7; D assignment may be TRBD1 or TRBD2 (5 bases each). This CDR3 contains 15 residues. V was cut by 5 bases and J by 1 base, with 15 bases left in between. DNA for the CDR3: TGTGCCAGCAGTCGACTATTAGGGGTGTCCTACGAGCAGTACTTC. Its protein product is CASSRLLGVSYEQYF.

Only a few counts were recorded for this clonotype. The chain uses TRBV5-6 and TRBJ2-7; the D is unclear. The length of the CDR3 is 15 residues. CDR1 and CDR2 from the germline V gene are SGHDT and YYEEEE. V was clipped by 5 bases and J by 0 bases, with 15 bases between them. The CDR3 coding sequence is TGTGCCAGCAGTCCTAAGGGTTCCCTCTCCTACGAGCAGTACGTC. Protein sequence: CASSPKGSLSYEQYV.

A few counts support this clonotype. The V and J genes are TRBV6-5 and TRBJ2-6; D gene uncertain. The V gene's germline CDR1 is MNHEY and CDR2 SVGAGI. V dropped 0 bases and J dropped 0 bases, with 9 bases sitting between them. This CDR3 spans 17 amino acids. The CDR3 sequence: CASSYSYGLSGANVLTF. CDR3 bases: TGTGCCAGCAGTTACTCGTACGGTCTCTCTGGGGCCAACGTCCTGACTTTC.

V is TRBV24-1 and J is TRBJ2-3; TRBD1 or TRBD2 may be the D gene (5 bases each). The CDR3 consists of 14 residues. Trimming left V 4 bases short and J 4 bases short, with 11 bases between. Germline V lookup: CDR1 KGHDR, CDR2 SFDVKD. Written as DNA, the CDR3 is TGTGCCACCAGTGACACACTAGGGGCAGATACGCAGTATTTT. It encodes CATSDTLGADTQYF.

This sequence joins TRBV5-5 and TRBJ2-1; 8 nucleotides match TRBD2. J gave up 4 bases and V 0 bases, and 3 bases lay outside the gene matches. The CDR3 sequence is 15 residues long. Looked up from germline, CDR1 is SGHKS and CDR2 is YYEKEE (reference sequence). In DNA, the CDR3 is TGTGCCAGCAGCTTGGGAGCTAGCGGGTACAATGAGCAGTTCTTC. Translation gives CASSLGASGYNEQFF.

The sample holds a few counts of this clonotype. The J gene is TRBJ1-3, the V gene TRBV5-1, with D unresolved. The germline V gene has CDR1 SGHRS and CDR2 YFSETQ. Trimming removed 5 bases from V and 2 bases from J, with 11 bases in between. This CDR3 spans 14 amino acids. The CDR3 loop is CASSSQIAGNTIYF. The CDR3 nucleotides read TGCGCCAGCAGTTCCCAGATAGCTGGAAACACCATATATTTT. Supplemented by reference TRBV5-1 and TRBJ1-3, the full variable domain reads KAGVTQTPRYLIKTRGQQVTLSCSPISGHRSVSWYQQTPGQGLQFLFEYFSETQRNKGNFPGRFSGRQFSNSRSEMNVSTLELGDSALYLCASSSQIAGNTIYFGEGSWLTVV.

The V call is TRBV25-1, the J call TRBJ1-2; D uncertain. V was pared by 3 bases and J by 8 bases, with 16 bases between. Germline V lookup: CDR1 MGHDK, CDR2 SYGVNS. CDR3 size: 14 residues. CDR3 loop: CASSDLPAAGGYTF. For the CDR3, the DNA is TGTGCCAGCAGTGACCTCCCAGCGGCCGGCGGCTACACCTTC.

This sequence joins TRBV11-2 and TRBJ2-5, with TRBD2 identical over 10 bases. Germline assignment: CDR1 SGHAT and CDR2 FQNNGV. Losses at the gene ends were 6 bases for V and 0 bases for J; bases not matched to a gene: 19. The CDR3 runs to 20 residues. CDR3 region: CASRFPGLAKGGGYQETQYF. The DNA for the CDR3 is TGTGCCAGCAGATTTCCGGGACTAGCGAAGGGGGGAGGGTACCAAGAGACCCAGTACTTC.

This clonotype was recorded a few times. The V gene is TRBV15, the J gene TRBJ2-2; D not resolved. CDR1 is LNHNV and CDR2 is YYDKDF in the germline V gene (reference sequence). CDR3 length equals 14 residues. V was clipped by 0 bases and J by 1 base, with 3 bases between them. DNA of the CDR3: TGTGCCACCAGCAGAGATATGAACACCGGGGAGCTGTTTTTT. Amino acid sequence: CATSRDMNTGELFF.